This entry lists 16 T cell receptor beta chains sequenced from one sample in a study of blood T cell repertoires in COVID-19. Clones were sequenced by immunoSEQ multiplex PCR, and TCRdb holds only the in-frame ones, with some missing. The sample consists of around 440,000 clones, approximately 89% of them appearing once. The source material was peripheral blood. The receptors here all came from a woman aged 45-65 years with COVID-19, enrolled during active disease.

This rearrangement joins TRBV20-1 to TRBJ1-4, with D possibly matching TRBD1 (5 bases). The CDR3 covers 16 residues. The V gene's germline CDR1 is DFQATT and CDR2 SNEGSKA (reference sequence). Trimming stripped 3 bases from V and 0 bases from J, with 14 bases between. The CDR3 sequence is CSASPTLGATNEKLFF. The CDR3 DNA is TGCAGTGCTAGTCCCACCCTAGGGGCAACTAATGAAAAACTGTTTTTT.

Written as DNA, the CDR3 is TGTGCCAGCAGCCGGATCGAGGGACAGGGCTACGAGCAGTACTTC. The encoded protein is CASSRIEGQGYEQYF. The V gene is TRBV6-5, the J gene TRBJ2-7; 9 bases are a match to TRBD1. This CDR3 region has 15 residues. Germline-derived CDR1 and CDR2 are MNHEY and SVGAGI. With V trimmed by 6 bases and J by 3 bases, 9 bases remained unmatched.

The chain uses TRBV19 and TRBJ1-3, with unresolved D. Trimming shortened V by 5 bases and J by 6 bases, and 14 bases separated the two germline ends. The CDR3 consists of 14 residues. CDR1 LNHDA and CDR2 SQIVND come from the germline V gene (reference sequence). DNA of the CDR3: TGTGCCAGTAGTTCCGGTCACCCGCTAAACACCATATATTTT. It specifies CASSSGHPLNTIYF.

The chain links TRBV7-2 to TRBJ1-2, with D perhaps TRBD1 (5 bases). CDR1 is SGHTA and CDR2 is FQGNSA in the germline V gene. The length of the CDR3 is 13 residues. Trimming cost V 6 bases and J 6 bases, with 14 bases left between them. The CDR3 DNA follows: TGTGCCAGCAGTCATGGCCGGGGGGATGGCTACACCTTC. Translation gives CASSHGRGDGYTF.

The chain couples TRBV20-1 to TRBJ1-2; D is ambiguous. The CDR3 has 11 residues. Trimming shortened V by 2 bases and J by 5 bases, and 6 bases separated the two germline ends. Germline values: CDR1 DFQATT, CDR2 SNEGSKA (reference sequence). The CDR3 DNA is TGCAGTGCTAGACTATTATATGGCTACACCTTC. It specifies CSARLLYGYTF.

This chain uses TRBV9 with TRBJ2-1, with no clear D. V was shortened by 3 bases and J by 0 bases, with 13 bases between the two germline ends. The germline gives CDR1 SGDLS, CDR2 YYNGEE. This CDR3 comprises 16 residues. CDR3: CASSAQTGLSYNEQFF. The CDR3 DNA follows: TGTGCCAGCAGCGCCCAGACTGGTCTCTCCTACAATGAGCAGTTCTTC.

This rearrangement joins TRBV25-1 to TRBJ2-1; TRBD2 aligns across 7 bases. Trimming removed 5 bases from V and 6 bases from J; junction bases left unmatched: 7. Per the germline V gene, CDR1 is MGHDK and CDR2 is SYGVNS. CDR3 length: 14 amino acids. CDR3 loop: CASSTSADFNEQFF. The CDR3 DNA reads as TGTGCCAGCAGTACTAGCGCGGATTTCAATGAGCAGTTCTTC.

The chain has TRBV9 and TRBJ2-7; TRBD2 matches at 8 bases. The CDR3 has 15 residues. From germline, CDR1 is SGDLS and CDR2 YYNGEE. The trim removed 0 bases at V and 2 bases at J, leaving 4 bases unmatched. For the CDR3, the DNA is TGTGCCAGCAGCGTAGGACGGGGGGGCACCTACGAGCAGTACTTC. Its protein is CASSVGRGGTYEQYF.

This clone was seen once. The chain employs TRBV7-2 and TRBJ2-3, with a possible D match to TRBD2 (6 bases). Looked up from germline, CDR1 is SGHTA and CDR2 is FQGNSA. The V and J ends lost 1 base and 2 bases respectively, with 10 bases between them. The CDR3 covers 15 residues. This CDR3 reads CASSLDSGYTDTQYF. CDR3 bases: TGTGCCAGCAGCTTAGATAGCGGATACACAGATACGCAGTATTTT.

CDR3 nucleotides: TGTGCCAGCAGCGTGTACAGGGTCATAGTAGACACCGGGGAGCTGTTTTTT. Its translation is CASSVYRVIVDTGELFF. This chain links TRBV9 with TRBJ2-2; TRBD1 might be the D (6 bases). Deletions cut 2 bases from V and 3 bases from J, with 17 bases between. Germline assignment: CDR1 SGDLS and CDR2 YYNGEE. CDR3 length: 17 residues.

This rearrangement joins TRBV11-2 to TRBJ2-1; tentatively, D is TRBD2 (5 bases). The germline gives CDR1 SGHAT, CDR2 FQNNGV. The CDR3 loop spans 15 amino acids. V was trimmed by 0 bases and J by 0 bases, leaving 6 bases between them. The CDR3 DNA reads TGTGCCAGCAGCTTAGACGCGGGCTCCTACAATGAGCAGTTCTTC. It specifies CASSLDAGSYNEQFF.

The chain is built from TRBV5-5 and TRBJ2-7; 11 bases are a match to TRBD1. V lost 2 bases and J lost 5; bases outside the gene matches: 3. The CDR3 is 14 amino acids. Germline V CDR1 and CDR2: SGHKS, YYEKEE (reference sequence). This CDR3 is CASSLGQGANEQYF. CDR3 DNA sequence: TGTGCCAGCAGCTTAGGACAGGGGGCGAACGAGCAGTACTTC.

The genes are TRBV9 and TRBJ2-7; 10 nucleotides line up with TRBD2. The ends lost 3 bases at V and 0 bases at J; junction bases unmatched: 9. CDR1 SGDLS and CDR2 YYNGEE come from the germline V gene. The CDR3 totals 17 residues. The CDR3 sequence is CASSAAPTSGDSYEQYF. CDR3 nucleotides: TGTGCCAGCAGCGCAGCTCCTACTAGCGGGGACTCCTACGAGCAGTACTTC.

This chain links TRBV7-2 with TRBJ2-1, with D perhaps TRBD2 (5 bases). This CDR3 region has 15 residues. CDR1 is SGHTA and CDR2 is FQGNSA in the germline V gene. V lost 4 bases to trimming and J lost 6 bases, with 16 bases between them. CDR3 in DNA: TGTGCCAGCAGCTCCTCCGGGATAAAAGGCAATGAGCAGTTCTTC. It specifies CASSSSGIKGNEQFF.

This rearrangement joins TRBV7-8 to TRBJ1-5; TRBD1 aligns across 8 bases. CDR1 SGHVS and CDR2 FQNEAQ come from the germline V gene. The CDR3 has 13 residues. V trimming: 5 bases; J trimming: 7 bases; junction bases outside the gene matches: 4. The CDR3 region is CASSTRQGQPQHF. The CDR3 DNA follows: TGTGCCAGCAGCACAAGACAGGGGCAGCCCCAGCATTTT. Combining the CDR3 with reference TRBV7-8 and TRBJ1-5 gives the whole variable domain GAGVSQSPRYKVAKRGQDVALRCDPISGHVSLFWYQQALGQGPEFLTYFQNEAQLDKSGLPSDRFFAERPEGSVSTLKIQRTQQEDSAVYLCASSTRQGQPQHFGDGTRLSIL.

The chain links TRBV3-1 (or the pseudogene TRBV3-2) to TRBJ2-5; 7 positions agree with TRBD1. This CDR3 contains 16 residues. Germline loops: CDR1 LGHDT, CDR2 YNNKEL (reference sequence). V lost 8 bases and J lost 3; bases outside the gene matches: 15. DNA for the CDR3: TGTGCCAGCCGCTCAGAGGGGGTCGGACAGGAAGAGACCCAGTACTTC. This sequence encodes CASRSEGVGQEETQYF.